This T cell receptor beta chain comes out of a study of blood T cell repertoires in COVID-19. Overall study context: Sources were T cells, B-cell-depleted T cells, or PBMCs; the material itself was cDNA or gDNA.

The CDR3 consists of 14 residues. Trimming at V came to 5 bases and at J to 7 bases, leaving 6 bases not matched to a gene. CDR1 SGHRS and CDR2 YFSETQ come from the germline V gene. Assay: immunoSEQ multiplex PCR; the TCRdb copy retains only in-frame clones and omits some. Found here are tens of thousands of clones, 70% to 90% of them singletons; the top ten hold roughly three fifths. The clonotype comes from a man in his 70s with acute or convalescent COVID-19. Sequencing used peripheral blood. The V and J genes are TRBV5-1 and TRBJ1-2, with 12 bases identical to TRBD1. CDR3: CASRPGQGAAGYTF. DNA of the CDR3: TGCGCCAGCAGGCCGGGACAGGGGGCGGCTGGCTACACCTTC.